This TCR beta chain stems from a study of PD-1 blockade in classical Hodgkin lymphoma. General study findings and limits: Those patients who began receiving nivolumab less than 1 year after ASCT had lower diversity, and they were excluded. No one has yet defined what causes the repertoire differences, which may be disease activity or prior therapy. Unlike CD8+ TCR diversity, which did not rise significantly by C4D1, CD4+ TCR diversity did.

CDR1 MNHEY and CDR2 SMNVEV come from the germline V gene (reference sequence). The CDR3 runs to 16 residues. V lost 3 bases to trimming and J lost 0 bases, with 9 bases between them. TCRdb keeps only in-frame clones here, not all; method: immunoSEQ multiplex PCR. The sample contains tens of thousands of clones, about 90% of which appear only once. Worth noting for this clone: The antigen is unknown.

Described time point: cycle 4 day 1 (C4D1), after six to seven weeks of nivolumab. Every patient experienced relapse after autologous stem cell transplantation, and brentuximab vedotin exposure varied. The starting material was peripheral blood mononuclear cells (PBMCs), obtained before the fourth cycle of nivolumab. The chain combines TRBV27 with TRBJ1-6; no firm D call. The source is a human donor with classical Hodgkin lymphoma. The CDR3 region is CASSFVRSSYNSPLHF. DNA for the CDR3: TGTGCCAGCAGTTTCGTCCGAAGCTCCTATAATTCACCCCTCCACTTT.